This T cell receptor (beta chain) was captured in a study of OX40 agonist ivuxolimab in advanced cancers. Study context: Patients were infused with ivuxolimab every 2 weeks at 0.01 to 10 mg/kg.

This clone appeared once. This CDR3 is built from 14 residues. Germline V gene sequence: CDR1 LGHNA, CDR2 YSLEER. Trimming stripped 0 bases from V and 1 base from J, with 5 bases between. TCRdb's copy holds only in-frame clones and misses some; the assay was immunoSEQ multiplex PCR. The top ten hold 0.71% of the sample, which has about 89,000 clones, approximately 90% seen once. This sequence originates from an adult with an advanced solid tumor such as melanoma, head and neck, liver or kidney cancer. The J gene is TRBJ2-3, the V gene TRBV4-3; unclear D gene. The sample was CD4+ or CD8+ T cells sorted from blood, taken in a trial of the OX40 agonist ivuxolimab. The CDR3 region is CASSQDLGTDTQYF. The CDR3 DNA reads as TGCGCCAGCAGCCAAGATTTAGGCACAGATACGCAGTATTTT.